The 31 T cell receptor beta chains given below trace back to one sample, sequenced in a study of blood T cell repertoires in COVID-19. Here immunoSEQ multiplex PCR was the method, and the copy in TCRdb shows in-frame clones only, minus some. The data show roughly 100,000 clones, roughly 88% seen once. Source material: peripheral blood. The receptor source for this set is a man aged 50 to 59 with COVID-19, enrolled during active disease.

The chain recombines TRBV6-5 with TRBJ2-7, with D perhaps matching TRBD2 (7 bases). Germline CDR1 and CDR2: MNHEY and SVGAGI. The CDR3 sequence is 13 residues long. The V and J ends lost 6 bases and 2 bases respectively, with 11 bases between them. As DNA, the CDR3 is TGTGCCAGCAGGAACGGGGGGCCCTACGAGCAGTACTTC. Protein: CASRNGGPYEQYF.

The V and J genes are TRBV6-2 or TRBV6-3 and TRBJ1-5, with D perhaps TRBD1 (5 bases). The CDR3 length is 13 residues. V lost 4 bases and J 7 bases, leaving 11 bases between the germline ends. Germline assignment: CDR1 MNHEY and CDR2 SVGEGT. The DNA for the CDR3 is TGTGCCAGCAGTTCCCGGGGGGGGCAGCCCCAGCATTTT. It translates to CASSSRGGQPQHF.

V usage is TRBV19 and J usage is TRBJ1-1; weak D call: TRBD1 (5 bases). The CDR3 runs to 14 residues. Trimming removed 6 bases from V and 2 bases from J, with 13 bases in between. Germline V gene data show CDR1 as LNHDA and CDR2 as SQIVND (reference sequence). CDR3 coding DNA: TGTGCCAGTAGGGGGGGGTCGGCAAACACTGAAGCTTTCTTT. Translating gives CASRGGSANTEAFF.

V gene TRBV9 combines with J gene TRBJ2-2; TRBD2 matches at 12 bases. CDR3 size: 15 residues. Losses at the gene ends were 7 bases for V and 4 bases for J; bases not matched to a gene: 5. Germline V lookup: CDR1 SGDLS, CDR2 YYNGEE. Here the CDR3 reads CASCRTSGATGELFF. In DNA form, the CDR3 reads TGTGCCAGCTGCCGGACTAGCGGGGCCACCGGGGAGCTGTTTTTT.

The CDR3 coding sequence is TGTGCCAGCCCAACAGACAGGGGTGAAAAACTGTTTTTT. Translation gives CASPTDRGEKLFF. This sequence joins TRBV14 and TRBJ1-4; 8 nucleotides align to TRBD1. V lost 8 bases and J lost 7; bases outside the gene matches: 6. The CDR3 spans 13 residues. CDR1 and CDR2 from the germline V gene are SGHDN and FVKESK.

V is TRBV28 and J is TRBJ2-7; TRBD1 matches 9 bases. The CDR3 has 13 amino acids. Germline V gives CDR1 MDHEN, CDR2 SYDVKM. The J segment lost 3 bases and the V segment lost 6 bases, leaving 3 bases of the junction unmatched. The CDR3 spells CASSRQGVYEQYF. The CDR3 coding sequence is TGTGCCAGCAGCCGACAGGGGGTCTACGAGCAGTACTTC.

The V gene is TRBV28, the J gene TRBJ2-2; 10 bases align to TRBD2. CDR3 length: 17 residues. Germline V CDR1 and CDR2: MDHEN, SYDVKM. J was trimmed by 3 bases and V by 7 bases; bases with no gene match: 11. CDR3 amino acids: CASTYSWTSGYTGELFF. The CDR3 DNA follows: TGTGCCAGCACCTACTCATGGACTAGCGGTTACACCGGGGAGCTGTTTTTT. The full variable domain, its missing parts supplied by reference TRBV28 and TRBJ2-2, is DVKVTQSSRYLVKRTGEKVFLECVQDMDHENMFWYRQDPGLGLRLIYFSYDVKMKEKGDIPEGYSVSREKKERFSLILESASTNQTSMYLCASTYSWTSGYTGELFFGEGSRLTVL.

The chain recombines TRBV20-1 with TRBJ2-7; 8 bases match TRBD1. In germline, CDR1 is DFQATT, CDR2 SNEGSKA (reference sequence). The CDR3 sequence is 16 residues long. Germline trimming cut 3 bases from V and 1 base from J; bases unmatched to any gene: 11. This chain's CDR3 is CSASTIGTGESYEQYF. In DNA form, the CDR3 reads TGCAGTGCTAGTACAATCGGGACAGGAGAATCCTACGAGCAGTACTTC.

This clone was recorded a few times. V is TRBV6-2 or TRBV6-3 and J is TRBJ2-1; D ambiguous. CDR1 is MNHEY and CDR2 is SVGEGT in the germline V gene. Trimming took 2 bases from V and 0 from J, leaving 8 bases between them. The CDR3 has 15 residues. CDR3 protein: CASSYELSSYNEQFF. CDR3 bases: TGTGCCAGCAGTTACGAGCTTAGCTCCTACAATGAGCAGTTCTTC.

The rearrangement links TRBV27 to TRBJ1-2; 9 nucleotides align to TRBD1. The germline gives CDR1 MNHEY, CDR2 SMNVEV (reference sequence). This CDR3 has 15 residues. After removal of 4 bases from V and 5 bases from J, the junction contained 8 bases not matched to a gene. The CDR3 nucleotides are TGTGCCAGCAGTTGGTCCGGGACAGGGAGATATGGCTACACCTTC. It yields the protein CASSWSGTGRYGYTF.

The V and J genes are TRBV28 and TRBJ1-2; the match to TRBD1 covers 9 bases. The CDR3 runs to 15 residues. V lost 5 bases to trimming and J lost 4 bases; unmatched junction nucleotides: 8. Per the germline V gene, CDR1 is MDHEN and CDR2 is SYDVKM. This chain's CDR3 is CASSRAGTGLYGYTF. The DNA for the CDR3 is TGTGCCAGCAGTCGGGCCGGGACAGGGCTCTATGGCTACACCTTC.

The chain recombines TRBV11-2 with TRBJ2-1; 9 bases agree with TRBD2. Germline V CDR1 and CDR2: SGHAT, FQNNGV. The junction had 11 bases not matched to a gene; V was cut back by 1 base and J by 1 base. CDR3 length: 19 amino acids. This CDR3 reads CASSLGPAGGASSYNEQFF. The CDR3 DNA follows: TGTGCCAGCAGCTTAGGGCCGGCGGGGGGGGCCAGTTCCTACAATGAGCAGTTCTTC.

In DNA, the CDR3 is TGTGCCAGCAGCGAGACCGGGACAGGGCGTTCACCCCTCCACTTT. Translating it yields CASSETGTGRSPLHF. V is TRBV9 and J is TRBJ1-6, with 9 bases aligning to TRBD1. V dropped 3 bases and J dropped 9; count of bases not matched to a gene: 7. Germline CDR1 is SGDLS and CDR2 is YYNGEE. The CDR3 contains 15 residues. Full variable domain (outside the CDR3, taken from reference TRBV9 and TRBJ1-6): DSGVTQTPKHLITATGQRVTLRCSPRSGDLSVYWYQQSLDQGLQFLIQYYNGEERAKGNILERFSAQQFPDLHSELNLSSLELGDSALYFCASSETGTGRSPLHFGNGTRLTVT.

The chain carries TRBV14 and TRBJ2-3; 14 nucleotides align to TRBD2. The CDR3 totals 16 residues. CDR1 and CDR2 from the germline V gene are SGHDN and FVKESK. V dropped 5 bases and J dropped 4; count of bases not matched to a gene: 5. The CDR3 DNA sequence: TGTGCCAGCAGCTCGACGACTAGCGGGGGGGCAGATACGCAGTATTTT. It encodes CASSSTTSGGADTQYF.

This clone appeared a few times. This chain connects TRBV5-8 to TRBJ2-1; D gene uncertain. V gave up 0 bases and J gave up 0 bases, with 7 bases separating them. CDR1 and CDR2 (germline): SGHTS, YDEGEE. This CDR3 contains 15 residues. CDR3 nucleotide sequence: TGTGCCAGCAGCTTGGGGTTGAGCTCCTACAATGAGCAGTTCTTC. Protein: CASSLGLSSYNEQFF.

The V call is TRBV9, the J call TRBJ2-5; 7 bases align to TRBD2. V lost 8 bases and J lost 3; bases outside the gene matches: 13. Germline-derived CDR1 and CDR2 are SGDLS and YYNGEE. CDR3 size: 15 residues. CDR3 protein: CASSGEGITEETQYF. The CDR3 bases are TGTGCCAGTTCCGGGGAGGGAATAACGGAAGAGACCCAGTACTTC.

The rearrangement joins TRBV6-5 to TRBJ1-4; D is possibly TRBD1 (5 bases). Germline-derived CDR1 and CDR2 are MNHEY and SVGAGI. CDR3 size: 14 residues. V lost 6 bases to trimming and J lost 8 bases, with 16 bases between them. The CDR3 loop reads CASRKGVENEKLFF. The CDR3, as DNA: TGTGCCAGCAGGAAAGGGGTGGAAAACGAAAAACTGTTTTTT.

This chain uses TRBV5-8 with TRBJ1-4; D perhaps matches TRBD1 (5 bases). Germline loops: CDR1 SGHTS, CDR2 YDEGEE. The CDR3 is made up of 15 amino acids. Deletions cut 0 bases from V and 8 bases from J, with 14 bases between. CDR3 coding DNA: TGTGCCAGCAGCTTGGCGGCCGGGGGAGGGGAAAAACTGTTTTTT. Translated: CASSLAAGGGEKLFF.

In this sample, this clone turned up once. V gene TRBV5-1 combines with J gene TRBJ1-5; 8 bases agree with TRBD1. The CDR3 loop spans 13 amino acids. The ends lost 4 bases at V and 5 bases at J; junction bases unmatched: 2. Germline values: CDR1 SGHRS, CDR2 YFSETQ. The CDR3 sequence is CASSATGDQPQHF. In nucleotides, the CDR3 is TGCGCCAGCAGCGCGACAGGGGATCAGCCCCAGCATTTT.

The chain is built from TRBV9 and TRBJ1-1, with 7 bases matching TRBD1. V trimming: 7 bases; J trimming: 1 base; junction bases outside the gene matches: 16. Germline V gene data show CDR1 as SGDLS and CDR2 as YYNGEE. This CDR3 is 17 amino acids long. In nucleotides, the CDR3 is TGTGCCAGCGTTAATTTTATTAGGGGGCTACCGAACACTGAAGCTTTCTTT. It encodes CASVNFIRGLPNTEAFF. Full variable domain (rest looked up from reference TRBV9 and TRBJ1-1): DSGVTQTPKHLITATGQRVTLRCSPRSGDLSVYWYQQSLDQGLQFLIQYYNGEERAKGNILERFSAQQFPDLHSELNLSSLELGDSALYFCASVNFIRGLPNTEAFFGQGTRLTVV.

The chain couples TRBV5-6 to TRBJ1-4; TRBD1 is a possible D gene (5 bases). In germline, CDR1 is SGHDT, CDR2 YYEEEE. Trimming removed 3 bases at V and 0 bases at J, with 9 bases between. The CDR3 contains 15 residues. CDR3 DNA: TGTGCCAGCAGCTGGCAGGGTGCAACTAATGAAAAACTGTTTTTT. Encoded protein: CASSWQGATNEKLFF.

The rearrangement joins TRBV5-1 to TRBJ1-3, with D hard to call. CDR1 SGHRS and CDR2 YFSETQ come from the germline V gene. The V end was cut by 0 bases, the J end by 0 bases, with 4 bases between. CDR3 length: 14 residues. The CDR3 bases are TGCGCCAGCAGCTTGGCGGTCTCTGGAAACACCATATATTTT. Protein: CASSLAVSGNTIYF.

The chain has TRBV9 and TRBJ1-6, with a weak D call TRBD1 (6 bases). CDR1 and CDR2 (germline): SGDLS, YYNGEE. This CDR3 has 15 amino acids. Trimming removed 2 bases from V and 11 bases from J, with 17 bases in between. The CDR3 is CASSVRDTEGPPLHF. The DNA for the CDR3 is TGTGCCAGCAGCGTGAGGGACACTGAGGGGCCACCCCTCCACTTT.

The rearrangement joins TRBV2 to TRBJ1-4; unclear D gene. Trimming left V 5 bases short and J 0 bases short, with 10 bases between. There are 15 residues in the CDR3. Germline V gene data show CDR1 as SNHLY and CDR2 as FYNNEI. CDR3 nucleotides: TGTGCCAGCAGTAGAGAATCTGCAACTAATGAAAAACTGTTTTTT. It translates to CASSRESATNEKLFF.

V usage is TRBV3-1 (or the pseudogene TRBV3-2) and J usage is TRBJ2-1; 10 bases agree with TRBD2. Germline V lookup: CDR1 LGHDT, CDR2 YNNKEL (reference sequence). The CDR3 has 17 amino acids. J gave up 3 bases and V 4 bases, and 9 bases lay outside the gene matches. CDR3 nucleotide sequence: TGTGCCAGCAGCCCATCCCGTACTAGCGGGGTCTACAATGAGCAGTTCTTC. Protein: CASSPSRTSGVYNEQFF.

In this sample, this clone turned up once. CDR3 region: CASSIAGMNTEAFF. DNA of the CDR3: TGTGCCAGTAGTATTGCAGGGATGAACACTGAAGCTTTCTTT. The chain recombines TRBV19 with TRBJ1-1, with D perhaps TRBD1 (5 bases). Between the trimmed V and J ends, which lost 3 bases and 0 bases, there was a span of 8 bases. Germline V gene sequence: CDR1 LNHDA, CDR2 SQIVND (reference sequence). CDR3 length equals 14 residues.

CDR3 in DNA: TGTGCCAGTGCAAAACAGGGGACTCCCTACGAGCAGTACTTC. Its translation: CASAKQGTPYEQYF. The chain employs TRBV19 and TRBJ2-7; D may be TRBD1 (7 bases). Per the germline V gene, CDR1 is LNHDA and CDR2 is SQIVND (reference sequence). Deletions cut 8 bases from V and 2 bases from J, with 16 bases between. CDR3 length: 14 residues.

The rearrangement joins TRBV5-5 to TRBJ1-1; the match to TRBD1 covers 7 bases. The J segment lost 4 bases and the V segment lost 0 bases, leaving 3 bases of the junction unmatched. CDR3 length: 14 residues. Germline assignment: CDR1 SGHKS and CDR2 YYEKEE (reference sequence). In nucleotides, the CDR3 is TGTGCCAGCAGCTTGGGACAGGGCGGCACTGAAGCTTTCTTT. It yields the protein CASSLGQGGTEAFF.

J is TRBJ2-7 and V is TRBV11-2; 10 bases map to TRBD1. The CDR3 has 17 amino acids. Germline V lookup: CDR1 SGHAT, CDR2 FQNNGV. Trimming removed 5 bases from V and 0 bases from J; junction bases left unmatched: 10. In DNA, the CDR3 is TGTGCCAGCAGCCCCCGACCGGGACAGGGGACCTCCTACGAGCAGTACTTC. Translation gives CASSPRPGQGTSYEQYF. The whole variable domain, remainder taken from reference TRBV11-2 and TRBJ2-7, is EAGVAQSPRYKIIEKRQSVAFWCNPISGHATLYWYQQILGQGPKLLIQFQNNGVVDDSQLPKDRFSAERLKGVDSTLKIQPAKLEDSAVYLCASSPRPGQGTSYEQYFGPGTRLTVT.

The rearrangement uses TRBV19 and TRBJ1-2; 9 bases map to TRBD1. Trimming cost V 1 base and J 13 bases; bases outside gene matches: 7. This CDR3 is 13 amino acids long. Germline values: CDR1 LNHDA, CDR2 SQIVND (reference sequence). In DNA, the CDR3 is TGTGCCAGTAGTATAGCCGGGACAGGGAGTCTCACCTTC. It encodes CASSIAGTGSLTF.

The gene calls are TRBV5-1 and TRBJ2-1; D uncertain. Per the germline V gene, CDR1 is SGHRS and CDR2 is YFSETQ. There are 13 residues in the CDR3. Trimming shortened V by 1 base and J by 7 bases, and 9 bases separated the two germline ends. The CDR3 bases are TGCGCCAGCAGCTTGAATAACGCGAATGAGCAGTTCTTC. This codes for CASSLNNANEQFF.